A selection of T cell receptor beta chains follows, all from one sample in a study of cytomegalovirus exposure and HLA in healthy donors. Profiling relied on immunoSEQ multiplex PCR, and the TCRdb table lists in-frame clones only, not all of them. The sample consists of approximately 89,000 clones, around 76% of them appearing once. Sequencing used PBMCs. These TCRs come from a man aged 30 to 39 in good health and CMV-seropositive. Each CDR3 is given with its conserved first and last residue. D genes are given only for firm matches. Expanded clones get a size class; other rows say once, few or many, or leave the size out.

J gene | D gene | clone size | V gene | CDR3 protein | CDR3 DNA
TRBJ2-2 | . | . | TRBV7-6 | CASSANPGARPNTGELFF | TGTGCCAGCAGCGCAAACCCTGGGGCGCGACCGAACACCGGGGAGCTGTTTTTT
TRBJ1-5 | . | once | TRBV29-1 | CSVDAGAYSNQPQHF | TGCAGCGTTGACGCTGGAGCTTATAGCAATCAGCCCCAGCATTTT
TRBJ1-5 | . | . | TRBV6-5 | CASSYSIPGGNQPQHF | TGTGCCAGCAGTTACTCGATCCCGGGGGGTAATCAGCCCCAGCATTTT
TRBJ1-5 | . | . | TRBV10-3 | CAISPGDGNQPQHF | TGTGCCATCAGCCCGGGAGACGGCAATCAGCCCCAGCATTTT
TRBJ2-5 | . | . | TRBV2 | CASRDTGLQETQYF | TGTGCCAGCAGAGACACAGGGCTACAAGAGACCCAGTACTTC
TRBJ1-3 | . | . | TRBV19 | CASSIAGTGNTIYF | TGTGCCAGTAGTATCGCGGGGACTGGAAACACCATATATTTT
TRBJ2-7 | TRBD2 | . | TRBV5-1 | CASSLTSGGAYEQYF | TGCGCCAGCAGCTTGACTAGCGGGGGCGCCTACGAGCAGTACTTC
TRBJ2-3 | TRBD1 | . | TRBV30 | CAWSVGQGASSDTQYF | TGTGCCTGGAGTGTGGGACAGGGGGCTTCATCAGATACGCAGTATTTT
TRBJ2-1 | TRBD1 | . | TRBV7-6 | CASSFSTGNHNEQFF | TGTGCCAGCAGCTTTTCGACAGGGAACCACAATGAGCAGTTCTTC
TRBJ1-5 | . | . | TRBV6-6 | CASSYSTGVSGQPQHF | TGTGCCAGCAGTTACTCGACGGGGGTATCAGGACAGCCCCAGCATTTT
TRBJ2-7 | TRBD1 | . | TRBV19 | CASSPDRDPFGEQYF | TGTGCCAGTAGTCCCGACAGGGACCCCTTCGGCGAGCAGTACTTC
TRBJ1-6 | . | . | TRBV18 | CASSPTDSNSPLHF | TGTGCCAGCTCACCGACAGACAGCAATTCACCCCTCCACTTT
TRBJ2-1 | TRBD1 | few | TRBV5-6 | CASSLRGRPYNEQFF | TGTGCCAGCAGCTTGAGGGGGCGGCCCTACAATGAGCAGTTCTTC
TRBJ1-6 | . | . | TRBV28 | CASCRTANSPLHF | TGTGCCAGCTGTCGGACAGCTAATTCACCCCTCCACTTT
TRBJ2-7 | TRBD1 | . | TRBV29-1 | CSVMPGQGYEQYF | TGCAGCGTGATGCCGGGACAGGGTTACGAGCAGTACTTC
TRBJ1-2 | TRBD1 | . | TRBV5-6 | CASSLAGGLYYRYTF | TGTGCCAGCAGCTTGGCAGGGGGCTTATACTATCGCTACACCTTC